This TCR beta chain was sequenced during a study of glioma-infiltrating T cells. As regards this clonotype: Its antigen remains unidentified.

TCR alpha and beta CDR3 regions were amplified from RNA using iRepertoire nested multiplex PCR. TCRdb reprocessed the multiplex PCR reads with MiXCR, giving one entry per CDR3 protein. Of about 180,000 distinct CDR3 sequences listed, more than 35% were seen once; the top ten hold about 5.2%. General study findings and limits: Non-neoplastic patients had below-expected tissue-blood divergence, while all gliomas exceeded expectation.

Germline assignment: CDR1 SGHNT and CDR2 YYREEE (reference sequence). This CDR3 is 16 amino acids long. V was clipped by 3 bases and J by 6 bases, with 20 bases between them. The source is a human donor with low-grade glioma or glioblastoma, undergoing nonglioma brain surgery, or in good health (not recorded which). Sequenced input: glioma tissue, nonneoplastic brain tissue, or PBMCs (not recorded which). This chain uses TRBV5-4 with TRBJ2-3; D possibly corresponds to TRBD2 (6 bases). Here the CDR3 reads CASSSRLEGGWDTQYF. The CDR3 DNA sequence: TGTGCCAGCAGCTCAAGACTAGAGGGAGGATGGGATACGCAGTATTTT.